Listed here are 3 T cell receptor beta chains from one sample, sequenced in a study of tissue T cells after allogeneic stem cell transplantation. Sequenced by immunoSEQ multiplex PCR; TCRdb stores in-frame clones only, minus some. The sample lists about 15,000 clones, about 70% seen once, with roughly 0.96% in the top ten. Sequencing was performed on spleen. Receptor source: a female BALB/c mouse in good health. This mouse strain has H2-d as its MHC haplotype.

Notes on this clone: Genes here carry mouse names. The part of the CDR3 DNA that was read is TGTGCTAGCAGTAGAGCGACTGGGGGGGCGAGGTATGCTGAGCAGTTC. Translated: CASSRATGGARYAEQF. The whole CDR3 is CASSRATGGARYAEQFF. This chain uses TRBV17 with TRBJ2-1; 12 nucleotides agree with TRBD2. With the read ending 1 residue before the CDR3 end, the germline J gene is used to fill in that end. CDR1 is MNHDT, CDR2 YYDKIL, per germline. The CDR3 is made up of 17 amino acids. Trimming removed 1 base from V and 4 bases from J; junction bases left unmatched: 5.

This clone turned up a few times. Gene names are the mouse ones. The CDR3 end lies 1 residue beyond the end of the read and is filled in from the germline J gene. The chain employs TRBV1 and TRBJ2-7; D is possibly TRBD1 (6 bases). V lost 0 bases and J 4 bases, leaving 10 bases between the germline ends. This CDR3 is 14 amino acids long. The germline V gene encodes CDR1 NSQYPW and CDR2 LRSPGD (reference sequence). CDR3 sequence reads: CTCSAEQGDYEQYF. CDR3 DNA (partial): TGCACCTGCAGTGCAGAACAGGGAGATTATGAACAGTAC. The full variable domain, rest sourced from reference TRBV1 and TRBJ2-7, is VTLLEQNPRWRLVPRGQAVNLRCILKNSQYPWMSWYQQDLQKQLQWLFTLRSPGDKEVKSLPGADYLATRVTDTELRLQVANMSQGRTLYCTCSAEQGDYEQYFGPGTRLTVL.

A word on this clone: A read error may account for a junction end that differs from germline. Here the gene names and germline are mouse. Coverage ceases 1 residue before the CDR3 finishes, and the germline J gene fills in the end. Other DNA variants within this sample encode the same CDR3. This chain uses TRBV13-1 with TRBJ2-7; D is unclear. Germline CDR1 is NSHNY and CDR2 is SYGAGN. This CDR3 comprises 11 residues. The DNA read from the CDR3 is TGCGCCAGCAGTGATGCGGGGGAACAGTAC. Encoded protein: CASSDAGEQY. The entire CDR3 reads CASSDAGEQYF.